This TCR beta chain derives from a study of blood T cell repertoires in COVID-19. Participants, about 18 to 90 years old, spanned more than 20 US areas. Recovery among Cohort 3 donors was established by two negative PCRs, clearance, or symptom resolution. Assay: immunoSEQ multiplex PCR; the TCRdb copy retains only in-frame clones and omits some. The repertoire includes approximately 200,000 clones, about 84% of them detected once, and around 8.6% sits in the top ten. This CDR3 has 15 amino acids. The V gene's germline CDR1 is LNHDA and CDR2 SQIVND (reference sequence). V lost 7 bases and J lost 0, with 12 bases in between. This clone was recorded once.

The chain carries TRBV19 and TRBJ2-2, with D unresolved. Sequencing input: PBMCs or T cells enriched from blood (not recorded which). The source is a woman aged 25 to 39 who had recovered from COVID-19. The CDR3 protein is CASTNSPTNTGELFF. Here the CDR3 DNA reads TGTGCCAGTACCAATAGCCCAACGAACACCGGGGAGCTGTTTTTT.